Below are 30 T cell receptor beta chains sequenced from a single sample in a study of graft-versus-host responses after intestinal transplantation (dated by TCRdb to 2020 to 2023). What these receptors recognize is not known. Explained via the paper, the time point label denotes: cells obtained before transplantation from donor or recipient. Receptor amplification or capture employed the immunoSEQ multiplex PCR assay. TCRdb mirrors the immuneACCESS table, restricted to in-frame sequences. Some clones are absent from its copies; in checked studies, under half trace to an unresolved V gene, and the reason for the others is unknown. This sample has tens of thousands of clones in its table, and about nine tenths of those were observed once. In total, the top ten clones hold about 0.3% of the sample. The material sequenced was unstimulated CD4+ T cells sorted from spleen or lymph node cells, taken before intestinal transplant. These receptors were collected from a human donor who received an intestinal transplant.

The gene calls are TRBV5-4 and TRBJ2-3; D is undetermined. Germline V gene lookup returns CDR1 SGHNT and CDR2 YYREEE (reference sequence). V shed 2 bases and J shed 0 bases, with 10 bases lying between them. The CDR3 is 15 residues long. The CDR3 DNA is TGTGCCAGCAGCTTCCGAAGCCTTAGCACAGATACGCAGTATTTT. Translation gives CASSFRSLSTDTQYF. The full variable domain, with the rest looked up from reference TRBV5-4 and TRBJ2-3, is ETGVTQSPTHLIKTRGQQVTLRCSSQSGHNTVSWYQQALGQGPQFIFQYYREEENGRGNFPPRFSGLQFPNYSSELNVNALELDDSALYLCASSFRSLSTDTQYFGPGTRLTVL.

The chain joins TRBV29-1 to TRBJ1-2; D unclear. Trimming cost V 3 bases and J 2 bases, with 7 bases left between them. The germline CDR1 and CDR2 sequences are SQVTM and ANQGSEA. The CDR3 has 12 residues. The CDR3 DNA reads TGCAGCGTTGATCTGGTGAACTATGGCTACACCTTC. Amino acid sequence: CSVDLVNYGYTF.

The chain links TRBV30 to TRBJ1-4; 7 bases are a match to TRBD1. V was pared by 0 bases and J by 7 bases, with 8 bases of the junction left unmatched. Germline loops: CDR1 GTSNPN, CDR2 SVGIG (reference sequence). CDR3 length equals 15 residues. CDR3: CAWSVLRTGVEKLFF. In DNA, the CDR3 is TGTGCCTGGAGTGTGTTGCGGACAGGTGTTGAAAAACTGTTTTTT.

This chain connects TRBV7-9 to TRBJ1-1; D is possibly TRBD1 (5 bases). The V end lost 2 bases, the J end lost 5 bases, and 18 bases lay between the germline ends. The germline V gene encodes CDR1 SEHNR and CDR2 FQNEAQ (reference sequence). This CDR3 is 16 amino acids long. The CDR3: CASSLYPKGDDTEAFF. The CDR3 coding sequence is TGTGCCAGCAGCTTATACCCAAAAGGGGATGATACTGAAGCTTTCTTT.

In its sample, this clone was seen once. This chain's CDR3 is CASSLQGAVTQYF. The CDR3 DNA reads TGTGCCAGCAGTTTACAGGGGGCCGTGACCCAGTACTTC. This chain uses TRBV28 with TRBJ2-5; 8 bases match TRBD1. The ends lost 2 bases at V and 7 bases at J; junction bases unmatched: 3. Germline V lookup: CDR1 MDHEN, CDR2 SYDVKM. This CDR3 region has 13 residues.

This chain joins TRBV9 and TRBJ2-3; no definite D call. Per the germline V gene, CDR1 is SGDLS and CDR2 is YYNGEE. With 4 bases removed from V and 3 bases from J, the gap between germline ends came to 9 bases. The CDR3 consists of 13 residues. In DNA, the CDR3 is TGTGCCAGCAGCATCCGACGGACAGATACGCAGTATTTT. Translation gives CASSIRRTDTQYF.

This clone was seen just once. The chain uses TRBV28 and TRBJ2-7; TRBD2 aligns across 8 bases. Trimming removed 5 bases from V and 3 bases from J; junction bases left unmatched: 9. CDR1 MDHEN and CDR2 SYDVKM come from the germline V gene. The CDR3 extends over 15 amino acids. The CDR3 reads CASSPGGPRDYEQYF. The CDR3 DNA reads TGTGCCAGCAGTCCGGGGGGGCCTAGAGACTACGAGCAGTACTTC.

This clone was seen only a few times. The CDR3 spells CASSPALTGTGANVLTF. CDR3 DNA sequence: TGTGCCAGCTCACCTGCCTTGACAGGGACTGGGGCCAACGTCCTGACTTTC. The rearrangement uses TRBV18 and TRBJ2-6, with 7 positions matching TRBD1. Per the germline V gene, CDR1 is KGHSH and CDR2 is LQKENI. J was trimmed by 2 bases and V by 3 bases; bases with no gene match: 7. CDR3 length equals 17 residues. Drawing the rest from reference TRBV18 and TRBJ2-6, the complete variable domain is NAGVMQNPRHLVRRRGQEARLRCSPMKGHSHVYWYRQLPEEGLKFMVYLQKENIIDESGMPKERFSAEFPKEGPSILRIQQVVRGDSAAYFCASSPALTGTGANVLTFGAGSRLTVL.

This CDR3 reads CASSYSDRGNQPQHF. DNA of the CDR3: TGTGCCAGCAGTTACTCGGACAGGGGAAATCAGCCCCAGCATTTT. The rearrangement uses TRBV6-6 and TRBJ1-5; 9 bases are shared with TRBD1. The CDR3 consists of 15 residues. The V gene's germline CDR1 is MNHNY and CDR2 SVGAGI (reference sequence). J was trimmed by 4 bases and V by 0 bases; bases with no gene match: 1.

This sequence joins TRBV28 and TRBJ2-1, with D perhaps matching TRBD1 (6 bases). V dropped 8 bases and J dropped 10 bases, with 18 bases sitting between them. There are 13 residues in the CDR3. Germline CDR1 and CDR2: MDHEN and SYDVKM. For the CDR3, the DNA is TGTGCCAGCTCGACCCCAGGGGTTCGCGAGCAGTTCTTC. Translating it yields CASSTPGVREQFF.

The chain carries TRBV5-6 and TRBJ1-3, with 7 bases fitting TRBD1. The CDR3 is 17 amino acids. Germline V lookup: CDR1 SGHDT, CDR2 YYEEEE. J was trimmed by 0 bases and V by 4 bases; bases with no gene match: 10. The CDR3 is CASSTPDRVSSGNTIYF. The CDR3 bases are TGTGCCAGCAGCACACCTGACAGGGTTTCCTCTGGAAACACCATATATTTT. Based on the CDR3 plus reference TRBV5-6 and TRBJ1-3, the full variable domain is DAGVTQSPTHLIKTRGQQVTLRCSPKSGHDTVSWYQQALGQGPQFIFQYYEEEERQRGNFPDRFSGHQFPNYSSELNVNALLLGDSALYLCASSTPDRVSSGNTIYFGEGSWLTVV.

The V and J genes are TRBV28 and TRBJ1-2; 7 bases fit TRBD1. CDR3 length: 15 residues. Germline V gene lookup returns CDR1 MDHEN and CDR2 SYDVKM. J lost 2 bases, V lost 6 bases, and 9 bases had no gene match. The CDR3 coding sequence is TGTGCCAGCAGACTCAGGGGGGTTATGAACTATGGCTACACCTTC. It codes for CASRLRGVMNYGYTF.

The V gene is TRBV15, the J gene TRBJ2-1, with D possibly matching TRBD1 (6 bases). The V end lost 0 bases, the J end lost 0 bases, and 21 bases lay between the germline ends. Germline V gene data show CDR1 as LNHNV and CDR2 as YYDKDF (reference sequence). CDR3 length: 20 residues. The CDR3 sequence: CATSREGANTRGGSYNEQFF. The CDR3 DNA is TGTGCCACCAGCAGAGAGGGGGCGAATACCAGGGGTGGCTCCTACAATGAGCAGTTCTTC.

This clone has a single count. CDR3 protein: CASSAGGLWRTNQPQHF. Here the CDR3 DNA reads TGTGCCAGTAGTGCCGGTGGCCTCTGGAGGACCAATCAGCCCCAGCATTTT. The rearrangement joins TRBV19 to TRBJ1-5, with D uncertain. V lost 5 bases and J 3 bases, leaving 20 bases between the germline ends. The CDR3 spans 17 residues. CDR1 and CDR2 (germline): LNHDA, SQIVND (reference sequence).

CDR3 coding DNA: TGTGCCAGCAGCCCCACGAGTACTGGGGCCAACGTCCTGACTTTC. This gives the protein CASSPTSTGANVLTF. The V and J genes are TRBV5-4 and TRBJ2-6; D is uncertain. The germline CDR1 and CDR2 sequences are SGHNT and YYREEE (reference sequence). The germline V and J ends were trimmed by 4 bases and 2 bases, with 10 bases remaining between them. CDR3 length: 15 residues.

This clone was observed a single time. The CDR3 coding sequence is TGTGCCAGCAGCTTCAGGACTAATGAAAAACTGTTTTTT. Translation gives CASSFRTNEKLFF. The chain carries TRBV5-6 and TRBJ1-4; D gene unclear. CDR3 size: 13 residues. Between the trimmed V and J ends, which lost 2 bases and 2 bases, there was a span of 4 bases. Germline CDR1 reads SGHDT; CDR2 reads YYEEEE.

V is TRBV11-2 and J is TRBJ2-2; TRBD2 might be the D (5 bases). CDR3 length: 14 amino acids. V was trimmed by 3 bases and J by 6 bases, leaving 11 bases between them. CDR1 and CDR2 from the germline V gene are SGHAT and FQNNGV. The CDR3 loop is CASSLVLAAGELFF. The CDR3 region has the DNA TGTGCCAGCAGCTTGGTTCTAGCAGCCGGGGAGCTGTTTTTT.

V usage is TRBV2 and J usage is TRBJ2-1; D gene unclear. The germline V gene has CDR1 SNHLY and CDR2 FYNNEI. V lost 3 bases, J lost 3 bases, and 6 bases lay in between. This CDR3 region has 13 residues. CDR3 DNA sequence: TGTGCCAGCAGTGATCGGCTCTACAATGAGCAGTTCTTC. It specifies CASSDRLYNEQFF.

V gene TRBV27 combines with J gene TRBJ1-5, with TRBD1 as a possible D gene (5 bases). The CDR3 has 14 amino acids. Germline V gives CDR1 MNHEY, CDR2 SMNVEV (reference sequence). V lost 3 bases and J 4 bases, leaving 10 bases between the germline ends. The CDR3 coding sequence is TGTGCCAGCAGTTTGGCAGGGTATAATCAGCCCCAGCATTTT. It specifies CASSLAGYNQPQHF.

The CDR3 DNA reads TGTGCCAGCAGCGTAGCTGGGACAGAGAGCTCCTACGAGCAGTACTTC. Its translation: CASSVAGTESSYEQYF. The genes are TRBV9 and TRBJ2-7, with 7 bases identical to TRBD1. V shed 0 bases and J 0 bases; nucleotides not matched to a gene: 6. There are 16 residues in the CDR3. CDR1 and CDR2 (germline): SGDLS, YYNGEE.

The chain employs TRBV10-2 and TRBJ2-4; no reliable D call. This CDR3 contains 12 residues. Trimming shortened V by 7 bases and J by 5 bases, and 9 bases separated the two germline ends. CDR1 and CDR2 from the germline V gene are WSHSY and SAAADI. The DNA for the CDR3 is TGCGCCAGCATTGGCAGAGAAAACATTCAGTACTTC. It is translated as CASIGRENIQYF.

The genes are TRBV27 and TRBJ1-5, with D uncertain. Germline loops: CDR1 MNHEY, CDR2 SMNVEV (reference sequence). This CDR3 comprises 14 residues. Trimming removed 4 bases at V and 0 bases at J, with 7 bases between. The CDR3 loop reads CASSSRYSNQPQHF. The CDR3 DNA follows: TGTGCCAGCAGTTCCAGATATAGCAATCAGCCCCAGCATTTT.

The CDR3 DNA follows: TGCGCCAGCAGCTCAGTCCGGGGAAGTAGCACAGATACGCAGTATTTT. It translates to CASSSVRGSSTDTQYF. The chain has TRBV5-1 and TRBJ2-3; weak D call: TRBD2 (5 bases). Trimming removed 3 bases at V and 0 bases at J, with 14 bases between. Germline V gene lookup returns CDR1 SGHRS and CDR2 YFSETQ. The length of the CDR3 is 16 residues. The variable domain in full, completed from reference TRBV5-1 and TRBJ2-3, reads KAGVTQTPRYLIKTRGQQVTLSCSPISGHRSVSWYQQTPGQGLQFLFEYFSETQRNKGNFPGRFSGRQFSNSRSEMNVSTLELGDSALYLCASSSVRGSSTDTQYFGPGTRLTVL.

The CDR3 nucleotides read TGTGCCAGCTACGGAGGGGGCTATGGAAACACCATATATTTT. This sequence encodes CASYGGGYGNTIYF. V usage is TRBV6-5 and J usage is TRBJ1-3; TRBD1 aligns across 7 bases. V was clipped by 8 bases and J by 3 bases; unmatched bases: 7. The germline V gene encodes CDR1 MNHEY and CDR2 SVGAGI. The CDR3 is 14 amino acids.

The V call is TRBV5-8, the J call TRBJ1-5, with D maybe TRBD1 (6 bases). V lost 3 bases and J 3 bases, leaving 10 bases between the germline ends. The CDR3 has 14 amino acids. The V gene's germline CDR1 is SGHTS and CDR2 YDEGEE. The chain's CDR3 is CASSYTGINQPQHF. The CDR3 DNA follows: TGTGCCAGCAGCTACACAGGGATCAATCAGCCCCAGCATTTT.

V and J are TRBV5-5 and TRBJ2-7; D unclear. Trimming took 4 bases from V and 0 from J, leaving 17 bases between them. Germline lookup yields CDR1 SGHKS and CDR2 YYEKEE (reference sequence). The length of the CDR3 is 16 residues. The CDR3 sequence is CASSTQPPTRSYEQYF. The DNA for the CDR3 is TGTGCCAGCAGCACCCAGCCCCCTACTCGCTCCTACGAGCAGTACTTC.

The chain links TRBV25-1 to TRBJ2-4, with D uncertain. CDR3 length: 14 residues. The V gene's germline CDR1 is MGHDK and CDR2 SYGVNS. Trimming left V 4 bases short and J 1 base short, with 8 bases between. CDR3 amino acids: CASSGPGAKNIQYF. The CDR3 DNA sequence: TGTGCCAGCAGTGGGCCCGGGGCCAAAAACATTCAGTACTTC.

The chain joins TRBV19 to TRBJ2-3; either TRBD1 or TRBD2 may supply D (6 bases each). Germline V lookup: CDR1 LNHDA, CDR2 SQIVND (reference sequence). CDR3 size: 15 residues. V was clipped by 3 bases and J by 3 bases, with 13 bases between them. CDR3 nucleotides: TGTGCCAGTAGTATTGAAGGGGGGTTAACAGATACGCAGTATTTT. As protein: CASSIEGGLTDTQYF.

The chain is built from TRBV6-1 and TRBJ1-2; D is unclear. Per the germline V gene, CDR1 is MNHNS and CDR2 is SASEGT. This CDR3 is built from 11 residues. Trimming took off 3 bases at V and 2 bases at J, with 1 base between the two ends. This CDR3 reads CASSDNYGYTF. The CDR3 bases are TGTGCCAGCAGTGACAACTATGGCTACACCTTC.

The CDR3 spells CASSSDARGEQFF. In nucleotides, the CDR3 is TGCGCCAGCAGCTCCGACGCGAGGGGTGAGCAGTTCTTC. The gene calls are TRBV5-1 and TRBJ2-1; the D call may be TRBD1 or TRBD2 (5 bases each). The germline CDR1 and CDR2 sequences are SGHRS and YFSETQ. Trimming removed 3 bases from V and 9 bases from J, with 13 bases in between. CDR3 length equals 13 residues.